This passage covers 29 T cell receptor beta chains from one sample sequenced in a study of blood T cell repertoires in COVID-19. Method: immunoSEQ multiplex PCR; TCRdb's copy keeps in-frame clones and lacks some. This table holds 200,000 or so clones, nearly 90% found once. Material: PBMCs or T cells enriched from blood (not recorded which). The receptor set was obtained from a man aged 25 to 40 who had recovered from COVID-19.

The chain uses TRBV13 and TRBJ1-6; D is ambiguous. The CDR3 extends over 17 amino acids. V was cut by 2 bases and J by 7 bases, with 18 bases left in between. CDR1 and CDR2 (germline): PRHDT, FYEKMQ (reference sequence). Here the CDR3 reads CASSLTRVLSGNSPLHF. The CDR3 DNA is TGTGCCAGCAGCTTAACCCGAGTGTTATCGGGGAATTCACCCCTCCACTTT.

The chain recombines TRBV10-3 with TRBJ1-1; weak D call: TRBD1 (5 bases). V lost 8 bases and J 7 bases, leaving 14 bases between the germline ends. Germline assignment: CDR1 ENHRY and CDR2 SYGVKD. The CDR3 has 12 amino acids. Written as DNA, the CDR3 is TGTGCCATCGGGGGGGAGAAATTTGAAGCTTTCTTT. Translation gives CAIGGEKFEAFF.

The chain is built from TRBV27 and TRBJ2-7; D is undetermined. Germline CDR1 MNHEY, CDR2 SMNVEV (reference sequence). Trimming shortened V by 2 bases and J by 5 bases, and 13 bases separated the two germline ends. This CDR3 spans 14 amino acids. CDR3 in DNA: TGTGCCAGCAGTTTAAGGCTAGGAAGTGACGAGCAGTACTTC. Translated: CASSLRLGSDEQYF.

The V call is TRBV3-1 (or the pseudogene TRBV3-2), the J call TRBJ1-2, with D unclear. CDR3 size: 13 residues. The V end was cut by 3 bases, the J end by 7 bases, with 12 bases between. CDR1 is LGHDT and CDR2 is YNNKEL in the germline V gene (reference sequence). For the CDR3, the DNA is TGTGCCAGCAGCCAGGTAGAGGAGGGTGGCTACACCTTC. Translating it yields CASSQVEEGGYTF.

The chain recombines TRBV6-2 or TRBV6-3 with TRBJ1-1; D is undetermined. The CDR3 has 14 amino acids. Per the germline V gene, CDR1 is MNHEY and CDR2 is SVGEGT. Trimming shortened V by 5 bases and J by 0 bases, and 10 bases separated the two germline ends. The CDR3 region is CASSRTYMNTEAFF. For the CDR3, the DNA is TGTGCCAGCAGTCGTACTTATATGAACACTGAAGCTTTCTTT.

In DNA, the CDR3 is TGTGCCAGCTCACCAGAACAGGGAATCGGGGAGCTGTTTTTT. Its translation: CASSPEQGIGELFF. This rearrangement joins TRBV18 to TRBJ2-2; the D gene is possibly TRBD1 (6 bases). The CDR3 is 14 amino acids. V lost 2 bases and J 7 bases, leaving 11 bases between the germline ends. Germline V CDR1 and CDR2: KGHSH, LQKENI.

This clone appeared a few times. The chain links TRBV29-1 to TRBJ2-3; 10 positions match TRBD2. This CDR3 comprises 16 residues. The germline gives CDR1 SQVTM, CDR2 ANQGSEA. J lost 6 bases, V lost 6 bases, and 15 bases had no gene match. The CDR3: CSVVLPAGGVLDTQYF. The CDR3 nucleotides read TGCAGCGTCGTCCTGCCAGCGGGAGGGGTTCTGGATACGCAGTATTTT.

The chain employs TRBV10-1 and TRBJ2-7; D not resolved. V gave up 7 bases and J gave up 4 bases, with 17 bases separating them. Germline CDR1 and CDR2: WNHNN and SYGVQD (reference sequence). This CDR3 is built from 14 residues. CDR3 DNA: TGCGCCAGCACCCCATCCCCAGTCAAATACGAGCAGTACTTC. Its translation is CASTPSPVKYEQYF.

This clone is a singleton in its sample. The rearrangement uses TRBV30 and TRBJ1-2; 7 bases map to TRBD1. Germline CDR1 GTSNPN, CDR2 SVGIG (reference sequence). This CDR3 contains 15 residues. V lost 3 bases, J lost 2 bases, and 9 bases stayed unmatched. CDR3 region: CAWRGRQGWNYGYTF. In DNA, the CDR3 is TGTGCCTGGAGGGGAAGACAGGGCTGGAACTATGGCTACACCTTC.

In this sample, this clone turned up a few times. This rearrangement joins TRBV21-1 to TRBJ1-5. TRBV21-1 represents a pseudogene. The CDR3 consists of 12 residues. This CDR3 is CASSKRDQPQHF. The CDR3 DNA is TGTGCCAGCAGCAAAAGAGATCAGCCCCAGCATTTT.

This rearrangement joins TRBV5-5 to TRBJ2-7, with 8 bases fitting TRBD2. Germline CDR1 is SGHKS and CDR2 is YYEKEE (reference sequence). The CDR3 spans 17 residues. The ends lost 7 bases at V and 6 bases at J; junction bases unmatched: 21. CDR3 loop: CASDQRELSSSSPEQYF. DNA for the CDR3: TGTGCCAGCGACCAGCGGGAGCTGAGCTCTTCGTCGCCCGAGCAGTACTTC.

The V call is TRBV11-3, the J call TRBJ2-1; TRBD2 is a possible D gene (5 bases). Germline CDR1 is SGHNT and CDR2 is YENEEA. V shed 1 base and J shed 4 bases, with 11 bases lying between them. The CDR3 sequence is 15 residues long. The CDR3 protein is CASSLGGGHYNEQFF. The DNA of the CDR3 is TGTGCCAGCAGCTTAGGTGGCGGGCATTACAATGAGCAGTTCTTC.

The rearrangement links TRBV4-2 to TRBJ1-1; tentatively, D is TRBD1 (6 bases). Germline V lookup: CDR1 LGHNA, CDR2 YNFKEQ. V was clipped by 0 bases and J by 0 bases, with 11 bases between them. The CDR3 covers 16 residues. The CDR3 region is CASSQEGGALNTEAFF. The CDR3 nucleotides are TGTGCCAGCAGCCAAGAGGGGGGGGCCTTGAACACTGAAGCTTTCTTT.

This chain connects TRBV7-9 to TRBJ2-3; D is perhaps TRBD2 (7 bases). This CDR3 region has 16 residues. Germline V CDR1 and CDR2: SEHNR, FQNEAQ (reference sequence). Trimming stripped 4 bases from V and 0 bases from J, with 14 bases between. The CDR3 protein is CASSSRGGRSTDTQYF. The CDR3 DNA reads TGTGCCAGCAGCTCGAGGGGGGGGCGGAGCACAGATACGCAGTATTTT.

This chain uses TRBV6-5 with TRBJ2-7; D is unresolved. Germline CDR1 reads MNHEY; CDR2 reads SVGAGI. Trimming took off 6 bases at V and 3 bases at J, with 12 bases between the two ends. The CDR3 loop spans 13 amino acids. The CDR3 DNA sequence: TGTGCCAGCAGACCCCGACACCTCTACGAGCAGTACTTC. This sequence encodes CASRPRHLYEQYF.

This clone was seen a few times. V is TRBV27 and J is TRBJ2-7; the D gene is possibly TRBD1 (5 bases). There are 14 residues in the CDR3. The germline V gene has CDR1 MNHEY and CDR2 SMNVEV (reference sequence). Trimming shortened V by 5 bases and J by 2 bases, and 13 bases separated the two germline ends. In DNA form, the CDR3 reads TGTGCCAGCAGTGACAGCCGTTCTACCTACGAGCAGTACTTC. The encoded protein is CASSDSRSTYEQYF.

The chain combines TRBV29-1 with TRBJ1-2; tentatively, D is TRBD1 (5 bases). The CDR3 sequence is 14 residues long. Trimming stripped 6 bases from V and 4 bases from J, with 18 bases between. Per germline, CDR1 SQVTM and CDR2 ANQGSEA. The CDR3 loop reads CSVTRTPGSYGYTF. The DNA of the CDR3 is TGCAGCGTCACCCGCACACCAGGGTCCTATGGCTACACCTTC. The full variable domain, rest sourced from reference TRBV29-1 and TRBJ1-2, is SAVISQKPSRDICQRGTSLTIQCQVDSQVTMMFWYRQQPGQSLTLIATANQGSEATYESGFVIDKFPISRPNLTFSTLTVSNMSPEDSSIYLCSVTRTPGSYGYTFGSGTRLTVV.

The genes are TRBV18 and TRBJ1-1; TRBD1 is a possible D gene (6 bases). This CDR3 contains 15 residues. Trimming stripped 3 bases from V and 5 bases from J, with 16 bases between. CDR1 and CDR2 (germline): KGHSH, LQKENI. Here the CDR3 reads CASSPLSPGVTEAFF. DNA of the CDR3: TGTGCCAGCTCACCTCTTTCTCCAGGGGTTACTGAAGCTTTCTTT. Full variable domain (outside the CDR3, taken from reference TRBV18 and TRBJ1-1): NAGVMQNPRHLVRRRGQEARLRCSPMKGHSHVYWYRQLPEEGLKFMVYLQKENIIDESGMPKERFSAEFPKEGPSILRIQQVVRGDSAAYFCASSPLSPGVTEAFFGQGTRLTVV.

The rearrangement uses TRBV2 and TRBJ1-1; D gene ambiguous. Germline V CDR1 and CDR2: SNHLY, FYNNEI. V dropped 1 base and J dropped 7 bases, with 13 bases sitting between them. The CDR3 has 14 residues. CDR3 region: CASSEVGLGLEAFF. The CDR3, as DNA: TGTGCCAGCAGTGAAGTTGGCCTTGGACTTGAAGCTTTCTTT.

The chain couples TRBV6-4 to TRBJ2-6, with unresolved D. The CDR3 is 15 residues long. V was cut by 0 bases and J by 1 base, with 4 bases left in between. Germline loops: CDR1 MRHNA, CDR2 SNTAGT. The CDR3 nucleotides read TGTGCCAGCAGTGACTCTAGTTCTGGGGCCAACGTCCTGACTTTC. Protein sequence: CASSDSSSGANVLTF.

The chain combines TRBV7-9 with TRBJ2-1, with 9 bases that match TRBD1. Losses at the gene ends were 4 bases for V and 9 bases for J; bases not matched to a gene: 13. The germline V gene has CDR1 SEHNR and CDR2 FQNEAQ (reference sequence). The CDR3 covers 16 residues. For the CDR3, the DNA is TGTGCCAGCAGCTCCCGACAGGGGGGAAGCGACGGTGAGCAGTTCTTC. Protein sequence: CASSSRQGGSDGEQFF.

The chain combines TRBV7-3 with TRBJ1-1; no firm D call. Deletions cut 3 bases from V and 4 bases from J, with 12 bases between. Germline V gene sequence: CDR1 SGHTA, CDR2 FQGTGA. The CDR3 is made up of 14 amino acids. In DNA form, the CDR3 reads TGTGCCAGCAGCTTGTTTTACGGGGTCACTGAAGCTTTCTTT. Encoded protein: CASSLFYGVTEAFF.

The chain recombines TRBV15 with TRBJ2-2; 7 bases align to TRBD1. The germline V gene encodes CDR1 LNHNV and CDR2 YYDKDF (reference sequence). The CDR3 is 14 residues long. J lost 12 bases, V lost 3 bases, and 10 bases had no gene match. CDR3 sequence: CATSRNRGREQLFF. The DNA for the CDR3 is TGTGCCACCAGCAGGAACAGGGGAAGAGAACAGCTGTTTTTT.

The V gene is TRBV6-5, the J gene TRBJ2-7, with 10 positions matching TRBD2. With V trimmed by 9 bases and J by 2 bases, 4 bases remained unmatched. The CDR3 is made up of 13 amino acids. Germline CDR1 reads MNHEY; CDR2 reads SVGAGI. CDR3 in DNA: TGTGCCAGTATTCTAGCGGGAGCCTACGAGCAGTACTTC. Its protein is CASILAGAYEQYF.

The chain couples TRBV6-2 or TRBV6-3 to TRBJ2-5; 7 bases map to TRBD1. The CDR3 covers 16 residues. Unmatched junction bases numbered 14, after V lost 5 bases and J lost 5 bases. Germline assignment: CDR1 MNHEY and CDR2 SVGEGT. In DNA form, the CDR3 reads TGTGCCAGCAGTCAAGGGACAGCGACTACAAGGGAGACCCAGTACTTC. Protein sequence: CASSQGTATTRETQYF.

This clone has only one observation. The chain couples TRBV28 to TRBJ1-3; a possible D gene is TRBD1 (6 bases). Deletions cut 7 bases from V and 3 bases from J, with 19 bases between. The CDR3 sequence is 16 residues long. Germline CDR1 reads MDHEN; CDR2 reads SYDVKM. The CDR3 nucleotides are TGTGCCAGCAAACGTTTCAGGGGTTCTTTTGGAAACACCATATATTTT. Encoded protein: CASKRFRGSFGNTIYF.

This chain uses TRBV7-3 with TRBJ2-2; 10 bases line up with TRBD2. The germline gives CDR1 SGHTA, CDR2 FQGTGA. The junction had 6 bases not matched to a gene; V was cut back by 5 bases and J by 6 bases. The CDR3 spans 15 residues. Here the CDR3 reads CASSPQSGGAGELFF. The CDR3, as DNA: TGTGCCAGCAGCCCCCAGAGCGGGGGGGCCGGGGAGCTGTTTTTT.

The V and J genes are TRBV7-9 and TRBJ2-5; D remains ambiguous. CDR3 length equals 18 residues. CDR1 is SEHNR, CDR2 FQNEAQ, per germline (reference sequence). Trimming took off 0 bases at V and 3 bases at J, with 20 bases between the two ends. The CDR3 DNA reads as TGTGCCAGCAGCTTAGCGCTAATTTTGGGCAGTAGTGAAGAGACCCAGTACTTC. This encodes CASSLALILGSSEETQYF. The entire variable domain, with the rest obtained from reference TRBV7-9 and TRBJ2-5, is as follows: DTGVSQNPRHKITKRGQNVTFRCDPISEHNRLYWYRQTLGQGPEFLTYFQNEAQLEKSRLLSDRFSAERPKGSFSTLEIQRTEQGDSAMYLCASSLALILGSSEETQYFGPGTRLLVL.

This clone has only one observation. This sequence joins TRBV18 and TRBJ2-7; D is perhaps TRBD1 (6 bases). From germline, CDR1 is KGHSH and CDR2 LQKENI. The CDR3 covers 13 residues. With 1 base removed from V and 6 bases from J, the gap between germline ends came to 10 bases. In DNA form, the CDR3 reads TGTGCCAGCTCACCACTACAGGGATCCGAGCAGTACTTC. It encodes CASSPLQGSEQYF.